The 32 T cell receptor beta chains below all came from one sample that was sequenced in a study of CD8 T cells in ankylosing spondylitis. TCRdb re-derived calls from the 5' RACE reads in MiXCR, one entry per CDR3 protein. In the table there are 200,000 or so distinct CDR3 sequences, approximately 13% of which are singletons. Sequencing was done on a sample of blood, either unsorted or a sorted T cell fraction (not recorded which). The receptors stem from a female donor with ankylosing spondylitis or in good health (not recorded which).

On this clonotype itself: A read error is possible here, since a much larger clone lies one base away. The DNA for the CDR3 is TGCAGTGCCGTTAGGGGGGGTGGCTACGCCTTC. This encodes CSAVRGGGYAF. The chain has TRBV20-1 and TRBJ1-2; possible D gene TRBD1, 6 bases. There are 11 residues in the CDR3. Germline V CDR1 and CDR2: DFQATT, SNEGSKA (reference sequence).

In its sample, this clonotype was seen a few times. The chain joins TRBV7-2 to TRBJ1-1; D remains ambiguous. This CDR3 has 14 amino acids. V lost 3 bases to trimming and J lost 5 bases, with 13 bases between them. CDR1 is SGHTA and CDR2 is FQGNSA in the germline V gene. Here the CDR3 DNA reads TGTGCCAGCAGCTTTTTACAGAGTGAGACTGAAGCTTTCTTT. Translation gives CASSFLQSETEAFF.

This clonotype has more than one count but fewer than ten. The chain uses TRBV4-3 and TRBJ1-1; 8 nucleotides match TRBD1. Per germline, CDR1 LGHNA and CDR2 YSLEER. CDR3 length: 17 amino acids. After removal of 0 bases from V and 6 bases from J, the junction contained 12 bases not matched to a gene. The DNA of the CDR3 is TGCGCCAGCAGCCAAGAAGGGACAGGAGGCGTGCTCTCTGAAGCTTTCTTT. This gives the protein CASSQEGTGGVLSEAFF.

This clonotype was picked up many times. J is TRBJ1-5 and V is TRBV2; a weak D match, TRBD1 (5 bases). Trimming pared 2 bases from V and 0 bases from J, leaving 11 bases between. The CDR3 extends over 16 amino acids. The V gene's germline CDR1 is SNHLY and CDR2 FYNNEI. CDR3: CASSEYWGSSNQPQHF. The CDR3 DNA reads as TGTGCCAGCAGTGAATATTGGGGGAGTAGCAATCAGCCCCAGCATTTT.

The chain combines TRBV29-1 with TRBJ2-4; D ambiguous. Germline V lookup: CDR1 SQVTM, CDR2 ANQGSEA. The CDR3 loop spans 13 amino acids. The germline V and J ends were trimmed by 1 base and 1 base, with 5 bases remaining between them. CDR3 coding DNA: TGCAGCGTTGAAGTGGGGGCCAAAAACATTCAGTACTTC. Its translation is CSVEVGAKNIQYF.

This clonotype was detected ten times or more. The genes are TRBV20-1 and TRBJ2-5; D tentatively fits TRBD1 or TRBD2 (5 bases each). The CDR3 loop spans 14 amino acids. The V and J ends lost 5 bases and 4 bases respectively, with 17 bases between them. Looked up from germline, CDR1 is DFQATT and CDR2 is SNEGSKA (reference sequence). CDR3 sequence: CSALPPAGRETQYF. The CDR3 region has the DNA TGCAGTGCTCTCCCCCCGGCAGGGAGAGAGACCCAGTACTTC.

This clonotype came up many times. V and J are TRBV12-3 or TRBV12-4 and TRBJ1-5; D gene ambiguous. Deletions cut 7 bases from V and 9 bases from J, with 10 bases between. The CDR3 extends over 11 amino acids. CDR3 amino acids: CASNRGGPQHF. The CDR3 DNA reads as TGTGCCAGCAACCGAGGTGGGCCCCAGCATTTT.

This clonotype was seen a few times. The genes are TRBV29-1 and TRBJ2-6; D gene unclear. The CDR3 contains 14 residues. V gave up 4 bases and J gave up 1 base, with 8 bases separating them. Germline loops: CDR1 SQVTM, CDR2 ANQGSEA. The CDR3: CSVAPGSGANVLTF. In DNA, the CDR3 is TGCAGCGTTGCCCCCGGGTCTGGGGCCAACGTCCTGACTTTC.

This clonotype was observed a few times. V is TRBV4-3 and J is TRBJ2-6; the D gene could be TRBD1 or TRBD2 (5 bases each). Germline CDR1 is LGHNA and CDR2 is YSLEER. Deletions cut 1 base from V and 0 bases from J, with 16 bases between. The CDR3 is 19 amino acids. CDR3 nucleotide sequence: TGCGCCAGCAGCCAAGCGGGGTTTGCAGGGAGCTCTGGGGCCAACGTCCTGACTTTC. Protein: CASSQAGFAGSSGANVLTF.

At least ten counts were recorded for this clonotype. The J gene is TRBJ2-2, the V gene TRBV29-1; 10 bases map to TRBD2. The J segment lost 7 bases and the V segment lost 4 bases, leaving 6 bases of the junction unmatched. The CDR3 consists of 14 residues. Looked up from germline, CDR1 is SQVTM and CDR2 is ANQGSEA. CDR3 nucleotides: TGCAGCGTTGCTAGCGGGAGCACGATCGGGGAGCTGTTTTTT. Amino acids: CSVASGSTIGELFF.

This clonotype was found many times. The V call is TRBV12-3 or TRBV12-4, the J call TRBJ1-2; no reliable D call. The germline V and J ends were trimmed by 8 bases and 0 bases, with 4 bases remaining between them. There are 11 residues in the CDR3. In DNA, the CDR3 is TGTGCCAGCGGTACTAACTATGGCTACACCTTC. It yields the protein CASGTNYGYTF.

The table lists this clonotype with many counts. J is TRBJ2-3 and V is TRBV12-3 or TRBV12-4; D gene ambiguous. V was trimmed by 3 bases and J by 0 bases, leaving 10 bases between them. The CDR3 runs to 15 residues. The CDR3 region is CASSFDSPSTDTQYF. The CDR3 bases are TGTGCCAGCAGTTTTGATTCACCTAGCACAGATACGCAGTATTTT.

This clonotype was detected only a few times. This chain uses TRBV12-5 with TRBJ2-1; 15 bases are shared with TRBD2. The germline V gene has CDR1 LGHNT and CDR2 FRNRAP. CDR3 length equals 18 residues. The V segment lost 3 bases and the J segment 4 bases; nucleotides outside the gene matches: 7. CDR3 amino acids: CASGFNGLAGGLYNEQFF. CDR3 sequence (DNA): TGTGCTAGTGGTTTCAACGGACTAGCGGGAGGGTTATACAATGAGCAGTTCTTC.

This clonotype was counted many times. This rearrangement joins TRBV5-1 to TRBJ2-7, with 9 bases fitting TRBD1. Germline CDR1 and CDR2: SGHRS and YFSETQ. The ends lost 4 bases at V and 5 bases at J; junction bases unmatched: 4. CDR3 length equals 13 residues. The CDR3 spells CASSPRQGDEQYF. The CDR3 DNA reads as TGCGCCAGCAGCCCGCGACAGGGGGACGAGCAGTACTTC.

This clonotype was found many times. The chain carries TRBV20-1 and TRBJ2-7, with 10 positions matching TRBD2. Germline V gives CDR1 DFQATT, CDR2 SNEGSKA (reference sequence). The ends lost 4 bases at V and 3 bases at J; junction bases unmatched: 6. This CDR3 has 14 residues. The CDR3 region is CSAKLAGLIYEQYF. The CDR3 DNA sequence: TGCAGTGCTAAACTAGCGGGATTGATCTACGAGCAGTACTTC.

This clonotype was recorded many times. The gene calls are TRBV5-1 and TRBJ2-3; possibly TRBD1 for D (5 bases). Germline lookup yields CDR1 SGHRS and CDR2 YFSETQ. The CDR3 runs 14 residues. The germline V and J ends were trimmed by 4 bases and 5 bases, with 14 bases remaining between them. The CDR3 DNA sequence: TGCGCCAGCAGCAGTAACAGGCGTGGAGATACGCAGTATTTT. It specifies CASSSNRRGDTQYF. The variable domain in full, with the rest retrieved from reference TRBV5-1 and TRBJ2-3, is KAGVTQTPRYLIKTRGQQVTLSCSPISGHRSVSWYQQTPGQGLQFLFEYFSETQRNKGNFPGRFSGRQFSNSRSEMNVSTLELGDSALYLCASSSNRRGDTQYFGPGTRLTVL.

This clonotype was recorded only once. The chain joins TRBV20-1 to TRBJ2-7; no clear D gene. CDR1 and CDR2 from the germline V gene are DFQATT and SNEGSKA (reference sequence). Between the trimmed V and J ends, which lost 4 bases and 2 bases, there was a span of 12 bases. The length of the CDR3 is 13 residues. CDR3 coding DNA: TGCAGTGCTACTTTGGCAGGCCCCTACGAGCAGTACTTC. This translates into CSATLAGPYEQYF.

The chain carries TRBV7-2 and TRBJ2-5; 12 nucleotides match TRBD2. J was trimmed by 5 bases and V by 5 bases; bases with no gene match: 9. Germline V gives CDR1 SGHTA, CDR2 FQGNSA. This CDR3 comprises 16 residues. CDR3: CASSPRTSGIWETQYF. DNA for the CDR3: TGTGCCAGCAGCCCCCGGACTAGCGGGATATGGGAGACCCAGTACTTC.

This clonotype was observed many times. The rearrangement links TRBV12-3 or TRBV12-4 to TRBJ1-2; perhaps TRBD1 as D (5 bases). This CDR3 is built from 15 residues. The germline V and J ends were trimmed by 0 bases and 2 bases, with 10 bases remaining between them. The CDR3 loop reads CASSLATRQNYGYTF. The CDR3, as DNA: TGTGCCAGCAGTTTAGCGACCCGACAGAACTATGGCTACACCTTC.

As to this clonotype: This may stem from a read error, because a much larger clone lies one nucleotide away. The chain employs TRBV18 and TRBJ1-5, with a possible D match to TRBD1 (5 bases). CDR1 and CDR2 from the germline V gene are KGHSH and LQKENI. This CDR3 is built from 13 residues. The CDR3 bases are TGTGCCGGCTCAAGAGGGGAAGAACAGCCCCAGCATTTT. The encoded protein is CAGSRGEEQPQHF.

With respect to this clonotype: Being one base from a much bigger clone, this may be a read error. The chain links TRBV12-3 or TRBV12-4 to TRBJ2-3; D assignment may be TRBD1 or TRBD2 (6 bases each). V was clipped by 2 bases and J by 12 bases, with 21 bases between them. The CDR3 extends over 15 amino acids. Written as DNA, the CDR3 is TGTGCCAGCAGTTTATCTCGAGGGGGGATCACCGAACAGTATTTT. This translates into CASSLSRGGITEQYF.

This clonotype was detected ten times or more. The V call is TRBV7-8, the J call TRBJ2-3, with D maybe TRBD1 (5 bases). Per the germline V gene, CDR1 is SGHVS and CDR2 is FQNEAQ. Deletions cut 1 base from V and 3 bases from J, with 20 bases between. This CDR3 contains 18 residues. The CDR3 is CASSLVALGTGRTDTQYF. CDR3 bases: TGTGCCAGCAGCTTAGTTGCTTTAGGAACAGGCCGAACAGATACGCAGTATTTT.

The chain uses TRBV21-1 and TRBJ2-7. TRBV21-1 is given as a pseudogene. The CDR3 loop spans 16 amino acids. CDR3 sequence: CASSTKGELPSYEQYF. In DNA, the CDR3 is TGTGCCAGCAGCACCAAAGGAGAGCTACCTTCCTACGAGCAGTACTTC.

This sequence joins TRBV7-9 and TRBJ1-2, with 8 bases that match TRBD1. The germline CDR1 and CDR2 sequences are SEHNR and FQNEAQ (reference sequence). The CDR3 spans 16 residues. V dropped 4 bases and J dropped 2; count of bases not matched to a gene: 9. As DNA, the CDR3 is TGTGCCAGCAGCTCTATTTTGGACAGGGTGAACTATGGCTACACCTTC. Translation: CASSSILDRVNYGYTF. The full variable domain, with the rest looked up from reference TRBV7-9 and TRBJ1-2, is DTGVSQNPRHKITKRGQNVTFRCDPISEHNRLYWYRQTLGQGPEFLTYFQNEAQLEKSRLLSDRFSAERPKGSFSTLEIQRTEQGDSAMYLCASSSILDRVNYGYTFGSGTRLTVV.

The sample holds many counts of this clonotype. The CDR3 DNA reads as TGTGCCAGCAGCCCCCGCCTAGCGGGAGGCAATGAGCAGTTCTTC. This sequence encodes CASSPRLAGGNEQFF. This chain connects TRBV7-2 to TRBJ2-1; 11 bases align to TRBD2. Germline loops: CDR1 SGHTA, CDR2 FQGNSA. The V gene end was trimmed by 5 bases and the J gene end by 6 bases; junction bases not matched to a gene: 6. The CDR3 is 15 residues long.

This clonotype was detected many times. The CDR3 reads CASSPLPLAKNIQYF. DNA for the CDR3: TGTGCCAGCAGTCCTCTACCCTTAGCCAAAAACATTCAGTACTTC. The V gene is TRBV6-1, the J gene TRBJ2-4; D gene ambiguous. The CDR3 is 15 amino acids. The V gene lost 5 bases and the J gene lost 0 bases, with 11 bases spanning the gap. The germline V gene encodes CDR1 MNHNS and CDR2 SASEGT.

This clonotype was observed at least ten times. This rearrangement joins TRBV20-1 to TRBJ1-4, with 9 bases fitting TRBD1. V shed 6 bases, J shed 0 bases, and the junction held 5 bases outside the gene matches. The germline CDR1 and CDR2 sequences are DFQATT and SNEGSKA (reference sequence). The CDR3 is made up of 15 amino acids. The CDR3: CSARQGESTNEKLFF. CDR3 coding DNA: TGCAGTGCCAGACAGGGGGAGTCAACTAATGAAAAACTGTTTTTT.

This clonotype turned up a few times. The chain joins TRBV11-2 to TRBJ2-3, with 10 bases that match TRBD2. V lost 0 bases and J lost 7; bases outside the gene matches: 10. This CDR3 region has 17 residues. CDR1 and CDR2 from the germline V gene are SGHAT and FQNNGV. The CDR3 is CASSLDPASGRIHTQYF. As DNA, the CDR3 is TGTGCCAGCAGCTTAGATCCCGCTAGCGGGAGAATACATACGCAGTATTTT.

The chain joins TRBV18 to TRBJ2-5; 8 nucleotides line up with TRBD2. J lost 5 bases, V lost 0 bases, and 5 bases had no gene match. Germline CDR1 and CDR2: KGHSH and LQKENI. The CDR3 runs 15 residues. This chain's CDR3 is CASSPPNGRGETQYF. The CDR3, as DNA: TGTGCCAGCTCACCACCGAACGGGAGGGGGGAGACCCAGTACTTC. The full variable domain, rest sourced from reference TRBV18 and TRBJ2-5, is NAGVMQNPRHLVRRRGQEARLRCSPMKGHSHVYWYRQLPEEGLKFMVYLQKENIIDESGMPKERFSAEFPKEGPSILRIQQVVRGDSAAYFCASSPPNGRGETQYFGPGTRLLVL.

This clonotype was observed many times. The chain has TRBV12-3 or TRBV12-4 and TRBJ2-3; 8 positions match TRBD2. Germline trimming cut 5 bases from V and 2 bases from J; bases unmatched to any gene: 12. This CDR3 has 17 residues. The CDR3 DNA reads TGTGCCAGCAGTCTCGGACTTGCGGGAGGTTTCACAGATACGCAGTATTTT. The encoded protein is CASSLGLAGGFTDTQYF.

The chain carries TRBV20-1 and TRBJ2-3; D is perhaps TRBD2 (6 bases). Deletions cut 4 bases from V and 2 bases from J, with 10 bases between. This CDR3 contains 13 residues. From germline, CDR1 is DFQATT and CDR2 SNEGSKA (reference sequence). CDR3 protein: CSAKAGNTDTQYF. CDR3 nucleotides: TGCAGTGCTAAGGCGGGGAACACAGATACGCAGTATTTT.

The sample holds many counts of this clonotype. This sequence joins TRBV20-1 and TRBJ1-1; D might be TRBD1 (5 bases). Germline-derived CDR1 and CDR2 are DFQATT and SNEGSKA (reference sequence). V was shortened by 6 bases and J by 11 bases, with 16 bases between the two germline ends. This CDR3 is 11 amino acids long. The CDR3 sequence is CSAKTGDVAFF. In DNA form, the CDR3 reads TGCAGTGCCAAAACCGGGGACGTCGCTTTCTTT.